Given below is one TCR beta chain in context. Its antigen remains unknown. The data originate from a study of vaccination effects on CD4 cells after COVID-19. Study in general: Every participant took two doses of the BNT162b2 or mRNA-1273 vaccine.

Within the ViraFEST assay, antigen-specific CD4+ T cells underwent expansion with viral peptide pools prior to sequencing. After around 10 days in culture, the CD4+ T cells were isolated. Nucleocapsid antibody tests were negative, and the vaccine recipients had no prior SARS-CoV-2 infection. PBMC cultures contained some 2.1 million cells per well, 9.5 to 10 IU/ml IL-2 and about 9.7 ug/ml peptides. Half of the medium was exchanged for IL-2 medium on both days 3 and 7. Here immunoSEQ multiplex PCR was the method, and the copy in TCRdb shows in-frame clones only, minus some. The table shows 60,000 to 70,000 clones, with 75% to 85% occurring only once. Germline V gives CDR1 SGHRS, CDR2 YFSETQ. This CDR3 spans 13 amino acids. The ends were cut back, 6 bases at V and 5 bases at J, with 14 bases in the middle.

The source material was CD4+ T cells from PBMCs cultured with HCoV-229E spike peptides, sampled before COVID-19 vaccination. The chain employs TRBV5-1 and TRBJ1-2, with TRBD1 as a possible D gene (6 bases). The sequence was obtained from a human donor who received a COVID-19 vaccine. CDR3 nucleotides: TGCGCCAGCAACCCTGAGGGGGGGTATGGCTACACCTTC. Its protein is CASNPEGGYGYTF.